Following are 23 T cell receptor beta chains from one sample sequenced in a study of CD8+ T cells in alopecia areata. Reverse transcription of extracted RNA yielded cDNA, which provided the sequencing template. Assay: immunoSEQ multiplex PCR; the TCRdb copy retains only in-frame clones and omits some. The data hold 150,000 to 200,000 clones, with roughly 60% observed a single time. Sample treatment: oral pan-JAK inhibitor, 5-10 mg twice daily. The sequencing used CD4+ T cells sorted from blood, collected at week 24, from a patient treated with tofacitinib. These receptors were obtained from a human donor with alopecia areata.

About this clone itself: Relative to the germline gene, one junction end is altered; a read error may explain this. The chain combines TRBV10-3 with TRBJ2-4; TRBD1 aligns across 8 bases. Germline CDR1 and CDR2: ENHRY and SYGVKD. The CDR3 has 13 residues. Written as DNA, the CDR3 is TGTGCCATCAGTGAGACCGGACAGGGTCAGGGGCACTTC. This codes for CAISETGQGQGHF.

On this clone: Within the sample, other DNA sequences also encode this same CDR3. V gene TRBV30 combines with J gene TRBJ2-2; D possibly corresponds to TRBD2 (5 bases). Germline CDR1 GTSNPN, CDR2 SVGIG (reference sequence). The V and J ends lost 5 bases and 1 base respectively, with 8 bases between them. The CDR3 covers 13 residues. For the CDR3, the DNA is TGTGCCTGGCGACGGGGGAACACCGGGGAGCTGTTTTTT. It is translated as CAWRRGNTGELFF.

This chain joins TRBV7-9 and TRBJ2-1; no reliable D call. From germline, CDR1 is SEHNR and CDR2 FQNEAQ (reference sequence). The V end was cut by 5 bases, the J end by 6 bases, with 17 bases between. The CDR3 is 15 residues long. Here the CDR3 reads CASSPPGGLGNEQFF. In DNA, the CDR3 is TGTGCCAGCAGCCCGCCGGGTGGCCTGGGCAATGAGCAGTTCTTC.

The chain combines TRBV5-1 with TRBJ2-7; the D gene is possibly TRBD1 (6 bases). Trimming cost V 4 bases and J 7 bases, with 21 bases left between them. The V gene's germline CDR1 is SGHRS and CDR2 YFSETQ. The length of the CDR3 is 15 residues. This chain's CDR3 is CASSDGGHVIMEQYF. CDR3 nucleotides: TGCGCCAGCAGCGATGGGGGACACGTTATTATGGAGCAGTACTTC.

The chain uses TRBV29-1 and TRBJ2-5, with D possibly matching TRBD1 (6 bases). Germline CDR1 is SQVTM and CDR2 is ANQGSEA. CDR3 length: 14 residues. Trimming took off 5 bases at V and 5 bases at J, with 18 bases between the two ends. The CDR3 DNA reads TGCAGCGTTAACCCACAGGGTCTGGAGGAGACCCAGTACTTC. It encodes CSVNPQGLEETQYF.

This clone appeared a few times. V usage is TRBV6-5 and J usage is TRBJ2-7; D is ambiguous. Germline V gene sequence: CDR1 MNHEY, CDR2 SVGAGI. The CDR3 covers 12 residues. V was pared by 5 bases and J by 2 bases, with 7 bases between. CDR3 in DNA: TGTGCCAGCAGTGACGGGCCCTACGAGCAGTACTTC. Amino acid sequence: CASSDGPYEQYF.

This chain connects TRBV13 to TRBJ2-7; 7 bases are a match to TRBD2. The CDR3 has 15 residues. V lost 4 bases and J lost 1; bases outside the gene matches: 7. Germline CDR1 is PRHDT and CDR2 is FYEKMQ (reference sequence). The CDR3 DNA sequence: TGTGCCAGCAGCTCCCGCTGGGGGGGATCCTACGAGCAGTACTTC. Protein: CASSSRWGGSYEQYF.

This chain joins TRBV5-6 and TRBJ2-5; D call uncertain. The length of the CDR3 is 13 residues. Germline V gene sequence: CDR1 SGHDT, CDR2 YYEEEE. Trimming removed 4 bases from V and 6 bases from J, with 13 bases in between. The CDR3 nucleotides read TGTGCCAGCAGCGCCGGGCTGCCTAAGACCCAGTACTTC. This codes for CASSAGLPKTQYF.

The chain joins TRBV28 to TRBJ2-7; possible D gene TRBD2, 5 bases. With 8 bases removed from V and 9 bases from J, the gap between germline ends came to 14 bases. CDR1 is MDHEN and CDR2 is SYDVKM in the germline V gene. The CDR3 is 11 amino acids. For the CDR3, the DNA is TGTGCCAGCTGCCAGAGGACTTCGCAGTACTTC. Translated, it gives CASCQRTSQYF.

CDR3 coding DNA: TGTGCCAGCAGCTTAAGACAGGCGAATAATTCACCCCTCCACTTT. This encodes CASSLRQANNSPLHF. The chain recombines TRBV7-9 with TRBJ1-6; a weak D match, TRBD1 (6 bases). Germline-derived CDR1 and CDR2 are SEHNR and FQNEAQ (reference sequence). The V end lost 2 bases, the J end lost 5 bases, and 10 bases lay between the germline ends. This CDR3 comprises 15 residues.

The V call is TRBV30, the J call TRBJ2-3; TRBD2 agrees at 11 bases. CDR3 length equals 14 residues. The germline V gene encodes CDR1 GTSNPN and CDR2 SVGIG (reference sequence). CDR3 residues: CASGLAGGPDTQYF. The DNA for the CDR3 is TGTGCTTCGGGGCTAGCGGGGGGTCCAGATACGCAGTATTTT.

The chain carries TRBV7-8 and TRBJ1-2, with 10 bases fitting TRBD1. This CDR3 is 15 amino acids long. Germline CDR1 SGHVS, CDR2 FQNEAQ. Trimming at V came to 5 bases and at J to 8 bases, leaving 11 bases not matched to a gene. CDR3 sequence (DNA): TGTGCCAGCAGCACCAAATGGGACAGGGGATACGGCTACACCTTC. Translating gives CASSTKWDRGYGYTF.

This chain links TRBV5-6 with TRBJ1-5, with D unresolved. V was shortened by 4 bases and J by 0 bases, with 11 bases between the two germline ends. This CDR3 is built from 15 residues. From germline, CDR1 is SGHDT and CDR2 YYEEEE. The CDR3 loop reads CASSKVEYSNQPQHF. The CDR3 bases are TGTGCCAGCAGCAAGGTGGAGTATAGCAATCAGCCCCAGCATTTT.

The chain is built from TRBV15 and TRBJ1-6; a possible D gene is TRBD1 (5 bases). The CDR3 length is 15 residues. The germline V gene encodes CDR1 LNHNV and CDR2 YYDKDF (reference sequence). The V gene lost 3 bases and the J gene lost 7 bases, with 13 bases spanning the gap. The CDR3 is CATSSQNGANSPLHF. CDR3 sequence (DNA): TGTGCCACCAGCAGCCAAAATGGGGCGAATTCACCCCTCCACTTT. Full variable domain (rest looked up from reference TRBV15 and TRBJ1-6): DAMVIQNPRYQVTQFGKPVTLSCSQTLNHNVMYWYQQKSSQAPKLLFHYYDKDFNNEADTPDNFQSRRPNTSFCFLDIRSPGLGDTAMYLCATSSQNGANSPLHFGNGTRLTVT.

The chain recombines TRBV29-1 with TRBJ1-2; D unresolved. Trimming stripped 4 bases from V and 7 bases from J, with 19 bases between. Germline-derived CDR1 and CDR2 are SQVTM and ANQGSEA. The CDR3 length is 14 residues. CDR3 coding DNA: TGCAGCGTTGTAATGGGCCAAGTAGCAGGTGGCTACACCTTC. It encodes CSVVMGQVAGGYTF.

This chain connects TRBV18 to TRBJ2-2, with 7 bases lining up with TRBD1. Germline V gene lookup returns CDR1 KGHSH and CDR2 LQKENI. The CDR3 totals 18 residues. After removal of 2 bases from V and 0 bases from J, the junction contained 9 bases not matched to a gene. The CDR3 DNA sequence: TGTGCCAGCTCACCAACTCCGGGACAGACATCGAACACCGGGGAGCTGTTTTTT. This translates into CASSPTPGQTSNTGELFF. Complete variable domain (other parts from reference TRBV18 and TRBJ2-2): NAGVMQNPRHLVRRRGQEARLRCSPMKGHSHVYWYRQLPEEGLKFMVYLQKENIIDESGMPKERFSAEFPKEGPSILRIQQVVRGDSAAYFCASSPTPGQTSNTGELFFGEGSRLTVL.

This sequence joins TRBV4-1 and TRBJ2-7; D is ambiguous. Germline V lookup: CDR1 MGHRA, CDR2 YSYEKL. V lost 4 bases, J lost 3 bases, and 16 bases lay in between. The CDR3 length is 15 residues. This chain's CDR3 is CASSPSSGRIYEQYF. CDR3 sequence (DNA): TGCGCCAGCAGCCCCAGCTCCGGACGGATCTACGAGCAGTACTTC.

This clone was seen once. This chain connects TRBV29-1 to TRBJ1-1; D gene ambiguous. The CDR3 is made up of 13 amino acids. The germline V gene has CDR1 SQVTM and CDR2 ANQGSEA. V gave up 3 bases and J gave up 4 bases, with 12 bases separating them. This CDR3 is CSVDRKLVTEAFF. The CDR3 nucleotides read TGCAGCGTTGATAGAAAATTGGTCACTGAAGCTTTCTTT.

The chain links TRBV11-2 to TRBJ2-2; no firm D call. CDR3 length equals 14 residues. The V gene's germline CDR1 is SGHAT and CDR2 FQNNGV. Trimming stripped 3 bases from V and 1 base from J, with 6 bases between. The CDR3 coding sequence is TGTGCCAGCAGCTTCTCGGTGAACACCGGGGAGCTGTTTTTT. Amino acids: CASSFSVNTGELFF.

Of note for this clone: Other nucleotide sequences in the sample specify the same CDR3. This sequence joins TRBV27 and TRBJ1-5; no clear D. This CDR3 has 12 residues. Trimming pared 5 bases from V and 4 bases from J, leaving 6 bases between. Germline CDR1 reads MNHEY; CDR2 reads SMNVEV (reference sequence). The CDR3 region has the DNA TGTGCCAGCAGTAGGTCAAATCAGCCCCAGCATTTT. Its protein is CASSRSNQPQHF.

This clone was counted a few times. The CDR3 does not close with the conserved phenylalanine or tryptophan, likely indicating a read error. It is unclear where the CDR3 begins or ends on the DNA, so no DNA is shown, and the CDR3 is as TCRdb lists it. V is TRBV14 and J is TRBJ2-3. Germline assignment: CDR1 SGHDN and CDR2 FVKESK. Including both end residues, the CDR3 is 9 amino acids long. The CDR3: CASHTCPLG.

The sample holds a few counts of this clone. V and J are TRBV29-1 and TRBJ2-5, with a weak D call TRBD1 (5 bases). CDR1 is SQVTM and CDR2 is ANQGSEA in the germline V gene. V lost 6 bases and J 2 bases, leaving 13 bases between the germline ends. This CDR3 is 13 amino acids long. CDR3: CSVAQGKQETQYF. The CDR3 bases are TGCAGCGTCGCGCAGGGAAAGCAAGAGACCCAGTACTTC.

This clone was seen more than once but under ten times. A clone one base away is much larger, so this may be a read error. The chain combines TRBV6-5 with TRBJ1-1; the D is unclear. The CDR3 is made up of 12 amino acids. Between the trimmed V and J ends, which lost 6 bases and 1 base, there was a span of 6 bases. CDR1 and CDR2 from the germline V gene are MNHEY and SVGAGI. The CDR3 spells CASSRRNTEAFF. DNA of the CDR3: TGTGCCAGCAGCCGCAGGAACACTGAAGCTTTCTTT.